This T cell receptor beta chain was retrieved from a study of T cell repertoires in cytomegalovirus infection. The study's findings and limits: Based on cumulative public TCR beta family frequency, carriers of CMV plus the relevant HLA were identified.

One entry per CDR3 protein, called by TCRdb with MiXCR from the reads. The profile shows fewer than 900,000 distinct CDR3 sequences, almost 30% of them singletons. This clonotype was seen ten or more times. Its antigen is undetermined. Germline V gene data show CDR1 as SGHTA and CDR2 as FQGNSA. This CDR3 has 16 amino acids. Between the trimmed V and J ends, which lost 0 bases and 7 bases, there was a span of 16 bases. The sample was cultured CD8+ T cells from PBMCs, taken from culture after CMV antigen stimulation. The chain joins TRBV7-2 to TRBJ2-1, with D possibly being TRBD2 (6 bases). The TCR comes from a human donor in good health (CMV status not recorded). Some clones in this sample may be carry-over from other donors' samples. CDR3 in amino acids: CASSLAWRGAGNEQFF. CDR3 DNA: TGTGCCAGCAGCTTAGCGTGGCGCGGGGCGGGGAATGAGCAGTTCTTC.